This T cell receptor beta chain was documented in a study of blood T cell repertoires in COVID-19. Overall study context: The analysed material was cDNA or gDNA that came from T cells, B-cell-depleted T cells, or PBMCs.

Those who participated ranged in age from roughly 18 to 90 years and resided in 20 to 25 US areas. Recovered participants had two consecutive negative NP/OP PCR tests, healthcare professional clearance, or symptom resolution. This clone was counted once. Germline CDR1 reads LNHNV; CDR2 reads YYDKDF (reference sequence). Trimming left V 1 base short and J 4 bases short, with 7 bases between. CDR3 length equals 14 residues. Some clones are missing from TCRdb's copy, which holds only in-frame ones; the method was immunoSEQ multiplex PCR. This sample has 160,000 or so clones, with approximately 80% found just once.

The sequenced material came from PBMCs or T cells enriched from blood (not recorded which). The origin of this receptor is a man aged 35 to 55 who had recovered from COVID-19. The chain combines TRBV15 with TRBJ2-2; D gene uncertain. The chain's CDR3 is CATSRGGSTGELFF. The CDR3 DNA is TGTGCCACCAGCAGAGGAGGTAGCACCGGGGAGCTGTTTTTT.